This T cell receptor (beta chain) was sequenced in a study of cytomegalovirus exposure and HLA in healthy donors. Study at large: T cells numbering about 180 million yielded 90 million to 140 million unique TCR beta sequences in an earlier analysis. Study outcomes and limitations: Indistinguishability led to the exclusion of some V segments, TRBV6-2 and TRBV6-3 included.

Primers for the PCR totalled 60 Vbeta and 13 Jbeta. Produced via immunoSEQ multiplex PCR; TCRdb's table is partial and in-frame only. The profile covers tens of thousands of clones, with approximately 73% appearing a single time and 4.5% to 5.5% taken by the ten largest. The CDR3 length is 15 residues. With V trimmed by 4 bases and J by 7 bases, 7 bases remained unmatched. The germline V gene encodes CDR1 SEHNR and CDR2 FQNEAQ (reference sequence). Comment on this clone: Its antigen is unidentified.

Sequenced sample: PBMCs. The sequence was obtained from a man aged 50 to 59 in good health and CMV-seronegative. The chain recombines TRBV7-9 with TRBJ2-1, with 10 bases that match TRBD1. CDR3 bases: TGTGCCAGCAGCTCTCCGGACAGGGGGGTGAATGAGCAGTTCTTC. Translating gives CASSSPDRGVNEQFF.